A selection of T cell receptor beta chains follows, all from one sample in a study of blood T cell repertoires in COVID-19. Assay: immunoSEQ multiplex PCR; the TCRdb copy retains only in-frame clones and omits some. The repertoire holds fewer than 150,000 clones, more than 75% seen once, with 15% to 20% in the top ten. Sequencing was performed on peripheral blood. These receptors all stem from a woman in her forties or fifties who had recovered from COVID-19. Each CDR3 is given with its conserved first and last residue. Fields, in order: D gene, J gene, V gene, clone size, CDR3 DNA, CDR3 protein. D genes are given only for firm matches. Where a row states a size, it is once, few, many or the class of an expanded clone; other rows omit it.

>.|TRBJ1-3|TRBV6-5|.
TGTGCCAGCAGCCGCCGGGACATCGGTGGAAACACCATATATTTT
CASSRRDIGGNTIYF
>.|TRBJ1-6|TRBV5-1|.
TGCGCCAGCAGCTTGGACGGACAGAGGAATTCACCCCTCCACTTT
CASSLDGQRNSPLHF
>.|TRBJ1-6|TRBV27|.
TGTGCCAGCAGTCGAGGGGGTTTGGGCCATTCACCCCTCCACTTT
CASSRGGLGHSPLHF
>.|TRBJ2-7|TRBV29-1|.
TGCAGCCCCTCGGGGGAGCAGTACTTC
CSPSGEQYF
>.|TRBJ1-1|TRBV2|.
TGTGCCAGCAGTGATAATAGTAACACTGAAGCTTTCTTT
CASSDNSNTEAFF
>.|TRBJ2-7|TRBV18|.
TGTGCCAGCTCACCACGAGGGCAGGGGTGGTACGAGCAGTACTTC
CASSPRGQGWYEQYF
>.|TRBJ1-4|TRBV5-1|.
TGCGCCAGCAGAATCGTAGGGAGAGAAAAACTGTTTTTT
CASRIVGREKLFF
>.|TRBJ1-5|TRBV30|.
TGTGCCTGTGCCTCAGGGTACGGCCAGCCCCAGCATTTT
CACASGYGQPQHF
>TRBD1|TRBJ2-2|TRBV29-1|.
TGCAGCGCGTGGACAGGAGGAACCGGGGAGCTGTTTTTT
CSAWTGGTGELFF
>TRBD1|TRBJ1-6|TRBV19|.
TGTGCCAGTAGTTCGACAGGGAGGAATTCACCCCTCCACTTT
CASSSTGRNSPLHF
>TRBD1|TRBJ1-2|TRBV7-9|.
TGTGCCAGTCAGGCAGGGGGCGCCCATGGCTACACCTTC
CASQAGGAHGYTF
>TRBD1|TRBJ2-1|TRBV18|once
TGTGCCAGCTCACAACGGACAGGGGAGAATGAGCAGTTCTTC
CASSQRTGENEQFF
>.|TRBJ2-1|TRBV13|.
TGTGCCAGCAGCTTAAAGGGGAATCAGTTCTTC
CASSLKGNQFF
>TRBD2|TRBJ2-5|TRBV2|.
TGTGCCAGCAGTTATAGCGGGAGAATTTCGGAGACCCAGTACTTC
CASSYSGRISETQYF
>TRBD2|TRBJ2-2|TRBV4-2|.
TGTGCCAGCAGCCAAGATGCCGGGAGGGCCCCCGGGGAGCTGTTTTTT
CASSQDAGRAPGELFF
>TRBD1|TRBJ2-2|TRBV11-2|once
TGTGCCAGCAGCTTGGACAGGGGAGGCACCGGGGAGCTGTTTTTT
CASSLDRGGTGELFF
>TRBD1|TRBJ1-2|TRBV29-1|.
TGCAGCGTTGAAGAGTTGGGACAGGGGAACTATGGCTACACCTTC
CSVEELGQGNYGYTF
>TRBD2|TRBJ2-1|TRBV18|.
TGTGCCAGCTCAAGTTATAGCGGGGAGTTGGTGGAGCAGTTCTTC
CASSSYSGELVEQFF
>TRBD1|TRBJ1-2|TRBV28|.
TGTGCCAGCAGTTTATGGGGCCAGGGGGCTGTTTATGGCTACACCTTC
CASSLWGQGAVYGYTF
>TRBD1|TRBJ1-1|TRBV7-3|.
TGTGCCAGCAGCCCACAGGGGGGGGCTGAAGCTTTCTTT
CASSPQGGAEAFF
>.|TRBJ1-3|TRBV18|.
TGTGCCAGCTCACCACAGGCAGGGCAAGGAAACACCATATATTTT
CASSPQAGQGNTIYF
>TRBD1|TRBJ2-7|TRBV10-3|.
TGTGCCATCAGTGATCACCCCAATCAGGGGGCCTCTGGAGAGCAGTACTTC
CAISDHPNQGASGEQYF
>TRBD1|TRBJ1-2|TRBV12-3/TRBV12-4|.
TGTGCCAGCAGCCCTGACAGGGTCGGCTACACCTTC
CASSPDRVGYTF
>.|TRBJ2-7|TRBV14|.
TGTGCCAGCAGCAAACTCCCCTCCTACGAGCAGTACTTC
CASSKLPSYEQYF
>TRBD2|TRBJ2-1|TRBV7-8|.
TGTGCCAGCAGCTTAGCGTCCGCCTTTAGCGGGGGGGGTGAGCAGTTCTTC
CASSLASAFSGGGEQFF
>.|TRBJ1-2|TRBV30|.
TGTGCCTGGAGTGTCAGCTTAGCCTATGGCTACACCTTC
CAWSVSLAYGYTF
>TRBD2|TRBJ2-1|TRBV4-2|once
TGTGCCAGCAGCCGCCTTGGAGCGGGAGCTTACAATGAGCAGTTCTTC
CASSRLGAGAYNEQFF
>.|TRBJ1-1|TRBV19|.
TGTGCCAGTAGTGTTGGGCTGAACACTGAAGCTTTCTTT
CASSVGLNTEAFF
>TRBD1|TRBJ1-1|TRBV6-5|.
TGTGCCAGCAGTTATGGGACAGGGAGTAAAGGTGAAGCTTTCTTT
CASSYGTGSKGEAFF
>.|TRBJ1-5|TRBV18|few
TGTGCCAGCTCACCACAGGGGTCCGAGCCCCAGCATTTT
CASSPQGSEPQHF
>.|TRBJ1-1|TRBV30|.
TGTGCCTGGAGTCAGGGGATGGCTGAAGCTTTCTTT
CAWSQGMAEAFF
>.|TRBJ1-1|TRBV7-9|.
TGTGCCAGCACCCCCTCGGGTGGCACTGAAGCTTTCTTT
CASTPSGGTEAFF
>TRBD1|TRBJ1-1|TRBV6-5|.
TGTGCCAGCAGTTACTCGGGACAGGGTGACTCTGAAGCTTTCTTT
CASSYSGQGDSEAFF
>TRBD1|TRBJ2-1|TRBV15|.
TGTGCCACCAGCGGAGGATCGACAGGGAGAAATGAGCAGTTCTTC
CATSGGSTGRNEQFF
>.|TRBJ1-5|TRBV10-3|once
TGTGCCATCAGTGAGTCAGGAGGGGTCGGGCAGCCCCAGCATTTT
CAISESGGVGQPQHF
>TRBD2|TRBJ2-7|TRBV5-1|.
TGCGCCAGCAGCTTTTCTAGCGGGGGGTACGAGCAGTACTTC
CASSFSSGGYEQYF
>.|TRBJ2-3|TRBV11-1|.
TGTGCCAGCAGCCCGGCCAGGGTTTCAGATACGCAGTATTTT
CASSPARVSDTQYF
>.|TRBJ2-6|TRBV18|.
TGTGCCAGCTCTACTAGCTCTGGGGCCAACGTCCTGACTTTC
CASSTSSGANVLTF
>.|TRBJ1-2|TRBV30|.
TGTGCCCTAAACGGGGGTTTAGGCTACACCTTC
CALNGGLGYTF
>.|TRBJ1-1|TRBV7-3|.
TGTGCCAGCAGCCCGCAGGGAGGGATAGCTGAAGCTTTCTTT
CASSPQGGIAEAFF